The 3 T cell receptor beta chains presented below share a single source sample, sequenced in a study of blood T cell repertoires in COVID-19. The table came from immunoSEQ multiplex PCR; TCRdb's copy has only in-frame clones and leaves some out. The table includes 200,000 to 250,000 clones, 83% detected once. The sample taken for sequencing was peripheral blood. The receptors shown here come from a woman aged 30 to 39 with COVID-19, enrolled during active disease.

V gene TRBV7-9 combines with J gene TRBJ2-7; D might be TRBD1 (5 bases). The germline V gene has CDR1 SEHNR and CDR2 FQNEAQ (reference sequence). The CDR3 is made up of 12 amino acids. With 3 bases removed from V and 6 bases from J, the gap between germline ends came to 9 bases. The chain's CDR3 is CASSLQGAEQYF. CDR3 bases: TGTGCCAGCAGCTTGCAGGGCGCCGAGCAGTACTTC. Full variable domain (rest looked up from reference TRBV7-9 and TRBJ2-7): DTGVSQNPRHKITKRGQNVTFRCDPISEHNRLYWYRQTLGQGPEFLTYFQNEAQLEKSRLLSDRFSAERPKGSFSTLEIQRTEQGDSAMYLCASSLQGAEQYFGPGTRLTVT.

V usage is TRBV18 and J usage is TRBJ2-1; 8 bases fit TRBD2. The CDR3 extends over 16 amino acids. Germline V gene lookup returns CDR1 KGHSH and CDR2 LQKENI. V lost 2 bases and J lost 10; bases outside the gene matches: 13. In nucleotides, the CDR3 is TGTGCCAGCTCACCAGAGGAAGGCGGGAGGCCCATCGAGCAGTTCTTC. This gives the protein CASSPEEGGRPIEQFF.

The chain uses TRBV5-5 and TRBJ1-6; TRBD1 agrees at 7 bases. Germline V CDR1 and CDR2: SGHKS, YYEKEE (reference sequence). The CDR3 totals 17 residues. V dropped 1 base and J dropped 5; count of bases not matched to a gene: 9. CDR3 protein: CASSLRFTGTDNSPLHF. DNA for the CDR3: TGTGCCAGCAGCTTGCGCTTCACCGGGACAGATAATTCACCCCTCCACTTT. Looking up the rest from reference TRBV5-5 and TRBJ1-6 gives the full variable domain: DAGVTQSPTHLIKTRGQQVTLRCSPISGHKSVSWYQQVLGQGPQFIFQYYEKEERGRGNFPDRFSARQFPNYSSELNVNALLLGDSALYLCASSLRFTGTDNSPLHFGNGTRLTVT.